This TCR beta chain was sequenced in a study of cytomegalovirus exposure and HLA in healthy donors. To note about this clone: What it binds is unknown.

Vbeta (60) and Jbeta (13) primers were used in the PCR. Clones were sequenced by immunoSEQ multiplex PCR, and TCRdb holds only the in-frame ones, with some missing. The table has 200,000 to 300,000 clones, roughly 84% seen once. Unrecorded immune exposure was likely among donors, who were nominally healthy when sampled. CDR1 GTSNPN and CDR2 SVGIG come from the germline V gene (reference sequence). This CDR3 comprises 14 residues. V lost 4 bases and J lost 0, with 12 bases in between. Overall study results and limits: Later analysis identified 16,951 TCR beta sequences associated with HLA alleles, using a false discovery rate threshold of 0.05.

This TCR derives from a girl aged 2 to 9 in good health and CMV-seronegative. The V gene is TRBV30, the J gene TRBJ1-2; D is uncertain. Sample: PBMCs. The CDR3 coding sequence is TGTGCCTGGACAGAAGATCCAACTAACTATGGCTACACCTTC. Protein: CAWTEDPTNYGYTF.